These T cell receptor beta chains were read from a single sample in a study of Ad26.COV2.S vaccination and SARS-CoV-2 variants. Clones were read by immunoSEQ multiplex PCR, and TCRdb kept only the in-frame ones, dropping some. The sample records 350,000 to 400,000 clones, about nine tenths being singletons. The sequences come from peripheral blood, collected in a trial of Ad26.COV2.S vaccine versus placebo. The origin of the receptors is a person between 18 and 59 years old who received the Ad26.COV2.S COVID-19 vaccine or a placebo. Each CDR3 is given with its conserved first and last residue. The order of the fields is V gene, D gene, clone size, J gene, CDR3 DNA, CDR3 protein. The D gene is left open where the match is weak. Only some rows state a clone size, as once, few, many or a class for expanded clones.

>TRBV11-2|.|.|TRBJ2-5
TGTGCCAGCAGCTTCCAGCCTCAAGAGACCCAGTACTTC
CASSFQPQETQYF
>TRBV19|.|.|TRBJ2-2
TGTGCCAGTAGGGGGACGTTGGCGGCATCGAACACCGGGGAGCTGTTTTTT
CASRGTLAASNTGELFF
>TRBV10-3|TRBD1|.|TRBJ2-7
TGTGCCATCAGTGCCCAGGACAGGGAGGTTTCCTACGAGCAGTACTTC
CAISAQDREVSYEQYF
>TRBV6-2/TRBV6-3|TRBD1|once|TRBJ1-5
TGTGCCAGCAGTCCAGACAGGGGTGGACAGCCCCAGCATTTT
CASSPDRGGQPQHF
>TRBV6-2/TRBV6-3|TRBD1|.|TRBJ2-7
TGTGCCAGCAGTGCATCCGGGACAGGGGTCTACGAGCAGTACTTC
CASSASGTGVYEQYF
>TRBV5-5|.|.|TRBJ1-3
TGTGCCAGCAGCCCGGGGGCAGCAGCTGGAAACACCATATATTTT
CASSPGAAAGNTIYF
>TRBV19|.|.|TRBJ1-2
TGTGCCAGTAGTAAGCCGGAGGGGATCTATGGCTACACCTTC
CASSKPEGIYGYTF
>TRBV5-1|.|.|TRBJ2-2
TGCGCCAGTAGACTGGGGTACGGTACCGGGGAGCTGTTTTTT
CASRLGYGTGELFF
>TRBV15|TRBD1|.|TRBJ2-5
TGTGCCACCAGCAGAGACAGGGGGCTAGGAGAGACCCAGTACTTC
CATSRDRGLGETQYF
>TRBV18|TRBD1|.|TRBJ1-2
TGTGCCAGCTCAGTTCGGGGACAGGGATTTCCGGAGAGGGGTTATGGCTACACCTTC
CASSVRGQGFPERGYGYTF